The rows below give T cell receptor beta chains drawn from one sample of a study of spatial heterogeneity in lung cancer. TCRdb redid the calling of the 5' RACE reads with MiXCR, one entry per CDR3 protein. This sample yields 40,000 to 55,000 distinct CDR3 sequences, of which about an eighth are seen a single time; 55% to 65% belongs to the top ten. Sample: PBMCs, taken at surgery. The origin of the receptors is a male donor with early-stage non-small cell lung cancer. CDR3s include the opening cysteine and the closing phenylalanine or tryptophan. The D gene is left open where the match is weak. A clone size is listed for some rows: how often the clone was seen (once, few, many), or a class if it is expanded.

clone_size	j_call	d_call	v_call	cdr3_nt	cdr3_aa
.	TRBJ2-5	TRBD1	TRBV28	TGTGCCAGCAGTACGACAGGGGGTAGAGAGACCCAGTACTTC	CASSTTGGRETQYF
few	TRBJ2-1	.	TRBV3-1	TGTGCCAGCAGCCTGCGGGCCAGCAATGAGCAGTTCTTC	CASSLRASNEQFF
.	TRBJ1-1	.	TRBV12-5	TGTGCTAGTGGTTTGAACAGGGCTGAAGCTTTCTTT	CASGLNRAEAFF
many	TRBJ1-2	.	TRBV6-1	TGTGCCAGCCGGGTACAGGGAGTTGGGGAAATTGGCTACACCTTC	CASRVQGVGEIGYTF
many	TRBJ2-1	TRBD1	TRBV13	TGTGCCAGCAGCTACTACAGGGGTCTAGGGAATGAGCAGTTCTTC	CASSYYRGLGNEQFF
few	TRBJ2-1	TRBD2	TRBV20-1	TGCAGTGCTAAGACTAGCGGGAGGGCCCAACGGGAATTTGGTGAGCAGTTCTTC	CSAKTSGRAQREFGEQFF
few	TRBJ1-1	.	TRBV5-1	TGCGCCAGCAGCGTGGGCATCGCTTCCATGAACACTGAAGCTTTCTTT	CASSVGIASMNTEAFF
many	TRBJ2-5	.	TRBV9	TGTGCCAGCAGCGTAGCGCCAGGGTGGGGCCAAGAGACCCAGTACTTC	CASSVAPGWGQETQYF
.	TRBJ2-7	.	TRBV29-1	TGCAGCGTTGTCCCCTCGGGGTTGGCGTACGAGCAGTACTTC	CSVVPSGLAYEQYF
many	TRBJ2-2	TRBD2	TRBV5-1	TGCGCCACTAAGCGGGAGACCGGGGAGCTGTTTTTT	CATKRETGELFF
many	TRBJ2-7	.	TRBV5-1	TGCGCCAGCAGCTTGGGCCAGGGCGAGCAGTACTTC	CASSLGQGEQYF
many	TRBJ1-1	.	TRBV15	TGTGCCACCAGCAGGGGTGGGACAGAAGCTTTCTTT	CATSRGGTEAFF
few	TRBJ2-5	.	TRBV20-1	TGCAGTGCTAGAGATTCTGGCGTAGAGACCCAGTACTTC	CSARDSGVETQYF
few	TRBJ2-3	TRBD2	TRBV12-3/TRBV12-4	TGTGCCAGCAGTTTAAGGAGCGGGGGGTTCCACACAGATACGCAGTATTTT	CASSLRSGGFHTDTQYF
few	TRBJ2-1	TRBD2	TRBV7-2	TGTGCCAGCAGCTGGCTAGCGGGAGTTGAGCAGTTCTTC	CASSWLAGVEQFF